This T cell receptor (beta chain) was captured in a study of cytomegalovirus exposure and HLA in healthy donors. Study-level findings and limits: A later analysis linked a missense variant in DCLRE1C to the trimming of TCR beta V and J genes.

It was with 60 Vbeta and 13 Jbeta primers that the PCR ran. Assay: immunoSEQ multiplex PCR; the TCRdb copy retains only in-frame clones and omits some. Of 150,000 or so clones listed, just under 80% are singletons. Per the germline V gene, CDR1 is SNHLY and CDR2 is FYNNEI. Trimming cost V 7 bases and J 5 bases, with 26 bases left between them. The CDR3 totals 17 residues. Comments on this clone: Its cognate antigen is unknown.

Sequenced sample: PBMCs. The J gene is TRBJ1-1, the V gene TRBV2; tentative D call: TRBD1 (5 bases). The sequence was collected from a woman aged 50 to 60 in good health and CMV-seropositive. CDR3 residues: CASNKARRGREGTEAFF. The CDR3 DNA follows: TGTGCCAGCAACAAAGCCCGAAGGGGCAGGGAAGGGACTGAAGCTTTCTTT.